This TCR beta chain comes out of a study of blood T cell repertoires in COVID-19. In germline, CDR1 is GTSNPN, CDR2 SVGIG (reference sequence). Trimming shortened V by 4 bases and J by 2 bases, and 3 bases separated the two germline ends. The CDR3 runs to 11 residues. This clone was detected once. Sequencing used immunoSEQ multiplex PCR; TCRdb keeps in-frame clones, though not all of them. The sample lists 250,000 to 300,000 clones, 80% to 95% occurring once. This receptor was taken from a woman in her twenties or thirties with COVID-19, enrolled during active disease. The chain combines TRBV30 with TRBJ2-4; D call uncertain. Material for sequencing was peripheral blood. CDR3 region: CAWTTKNIQYF. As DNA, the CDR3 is TGTGCCTGGACAACCAAAAACATTCAGTACTTC.